One sample yielded the 7 T cell receptor beta chains listed below, sequenced in a study of radiation and T cells in renal cell carcinoma. Only in-frame clones appear in the TCRdb table, and some are missing; sequencing was by immunoSEQ multiplex PCR. Among under 20,000 clones listed, just over 60% were seen once. Treatment described: 15 Gy SBRT to primary tumor, nephrectomy 4 weeks later. The sample here was tumor tissue, taken from a patient whose treatment included radiotherapy and nephrectomy. The receptors stem from a woman between 65 and 79 years old with renal cell carcinoma.

This clone has just a few counts. V and J are TRBV6-4 and TRBJ1-2, with TRBD1 matching 10 bases. Germline V gives CDR1 MRHNA, CDR2 SNTAGT. V trimming: 0 bases; J trimming: 7 bases; junction bases outside the gene matches: 2. The CDR3 spans 14 residues. The CDR3 region has the DNA TGTGCCAGCAGTGACTCCGGGACAGGGGCTGGCTACACCTTC. This gives the protein CASSDSGTGAGYTF.

The chain has TRBV6-5 and TRBJ1-6, with D unresolved. Germline V lookup: CDR1 MNHEY, CDR2 SVGAGI. V was pared by 2 bases and J by 5 bases, with 10 bases between. This CDR3 has 15 residues. DNA for the CDR3: TGTGCCAGCAGTTACAGGCCAGCTAATAATTCACCCCTCCACTTT. It specifies CASSYRPANNSPLHF.

By share, this clone counts as medium-sized. The chain has TRBV4-2 and TRBJ1-1; 7 nucleotides line up with TRBD1. J lost 4 bases, V lost 0 bases, and 5 bases had no gene match. The CDR3 totals 15 residues. Germline V gene lookup returns CDR1 LGHNA and CDR2 YNFKEQ. The CDR3 is CASSQEVGTATEAFF. CDR3 coding DNA: TGTGCCAGCAGCCAAGAAGTAGGGACAGCCACTGAAGCTTTCTTT.

In this sample, this clone turned up a few times. The V gene is TRBV19, the J gene TRBJ1-2, with D hard to call. Germline assignment: CDR1 LNHDA and CDR2 SQIVND (reference sequence). The CDR3 has 14 residues. The V end lost 7 bases, the J end lost 0 bases, and 12 bases lay between the germline ends. The DNA for the CDR3 is TGTGCCAGTACTTATGGTCGGGCTAACTATGGCTACACCTTC. Translated: CASTYGRANYGYTF.

The rearrangement links TRBV7-9 to TRBJ2-1, with 7 bases identical to TRBD1. CDR3 length: 15 amino acids. CDR1 and CDR2 from the germline V gene are SEHNR and FQNEAQ (reference sequence). Germline trimming cut 5 bases from V and 5 bases from J; bases unmatched to any gene: 9. This CDR3 is CASSITGTANNEQFF. CDR3 DNA sequence: TGTGCCAGCAGCATAACCGGGACAGCCAACAATGAGCAGTTCTTC.

This sequence joins TRBV5-6 and TRBJ2-1, with 9 bases identical to TRBD1. The J segment lost 4 bases and the V segment lost 2 bases, leaving 7 bases of the junction unmatched. CDR3 length equals 16 residues. Germline V gene lookup returns CDR1 SGHDT and CDR2 YYEEEE. The CDR3 loop is CASSLRGQGFYNEQFF. The CDR3 DNA reads as TGTGCCAGCAGCTTACGGGGACAGGGCTTTTACAATGAGCAGTTCTTC. The entire variable domain, with the rest obtained from reference TRBV5-6 and TRBJ2-1, is as follows: DAGVTQSPTHLIKTRGQQVTLRCSPKSGHDTVSWYQQALGQGPQFIFQYYEEEERQRGNFPDRFSGHQFPNYSSELNVNALLLGDSALYLCASSLRGQGFYNEQFFGPGTRLTVL.

Only a few counts were recorded for this clone. The CDR3 coding sequence is TGCGCCAGCAGCTTGGAGGACAGGGACTACAATGAGCAGTTCTTC. Translated: CASSLEDRDYNEQFF. This chain connects TRBV5-1 to TRBJ2-1; 8 nucleotides align to TRBD1. After removal of 0 bases from V and 3 bases from J, the junction contained 2 bases not matched to a gene. The CDR3 has 15 amino acids. The V gene's germline CDR1 is SGHRS and CDR2 YFSETQ.